The next 8 T cell receptor beta chains were all read from a single sample in a study of T cells after yellow fever vaccination. TCRdb redid the calling of the 5' RACE reads with MiXCR, one entry per CDR3 protein. The sample gives 20,000 to 25,000 distinct CDR3 sequences, 3.4% of which show up once; about 0.98% is in the top ten. Sequenced material: PBMCs, either bulk or a sorted T-cell subset (CD4+, CD8+, memory, or dextramer-sorted; not recorded which), taken approximately 40 days after the first yellow fever vaccination. Every receptor here comes from a man in his late teens or twenties who received the YFV17D yellow fever vaccine.

This clonotype was detected many times. V is TRBV7-3 and J is TRBJ2-2; D is unresolved. The CDR3 is 13 residues long. The germline gives CDR1 SGHTA, CDR2 FQGTGA. Trimming pared 0 bases from V and 7 bases from J, leaving 6 bases between. The CDR3 spells CASSLTQNGELFF. The CDR3 DNA reads TGTGCCAGCAGCTTAACGCAAAACGGGGAGCTGTTTTTT.

This clonotype was observed many times. The gene calls are TRBV20-1 and TRBJ1-5; tentative D call: TRBD1 (6 bases). The V end lost 6 bases, the J end lost 7 bases, and 22 bases lay between the germline ends. Germline loops: CDR1 DFQATT, CDR2 SNEGSKA (reference sequence). This CDR3 has 15 amino acids. The CDR3 nucleotides are TGCAGTGCACCATCTGGGGACATTGGGTACCAGCCCCAGCATTTT. The encoded protein is CSAPSGDIGYQPQHF.

This clonotype was seen ten or more times. The chain links TRBV10-3 to TRBJ2-3; D unresolved. CDR3 size: 14 residues. Trimming stripped 1 base from V and 6 bases from J, with 11 bases between. Germline values: CDR1 ENHRY, CDR2 SYGVKD. This CDR3 reads CAISELDAGDTQYF. CDR3 DNA sequence: TGTGCCATCAGTGAGTTGGACGCCGGGGATACGCAGTATTTT.

This clonotype was observed many times. The V and J genes are TRBV2 and TRBJ1-4, with D maybe TRBD1 (6 bases). Germline CDR1 SNHLY, CDR2 FYNNEI. The CDR3 totals 14 residues. V was shortened by 8 bases and J by 5 bases, with 15 bases between the two germline ends. The DNA of the CDR3 is TGTGCCAGCTGCCAGGACAGAAGCAATGAAAAACTGTTTTTT. Its protein is CASCQDRSNEKLFF. Based on the CDR3 plus reference TRBV2 and TRBJ1-4, the full variable domain is EPEVTQTPSHQVTQMGQEVILRCVPISNHLYFYWYRQILGQKVEFLVSFYNNEISEKSEIFDDQFSVERPDGSNFTLKIRSTKLEDSAMYFCASCQDRSNEKLFFGSGTQLSVL.

At least ten counts were recorded for this clonotype. The chain links TRBV7-9 to TRBJ2-3; D not resolved. The germline CDR1 and CDR2 sequences are SEHNR and FQNEAQ (reference sequence). There are 14 residues in the CDR3. The V gene lost 1 base and the J gene lost 6 bases, with 11 bases spanning the gap. The CDR3: CASSLGVKEDTQYF. In DNA, the CDR3 is TGTGCCAGCAGCTTAGGGGTAAAAGAGGATACGCAGTATTTT. Drawing the rest from reference TRBV7-9 and TRBJ2-3, the complete variable domain is DTGVSQNPRHKITKRGQNVTFRCDPISEHNRLYWYRQTLGQGPEFLTYFQNEAQLEKSRLLSDRFSAERPKGSFSTLEIQRTEQGDSAMYLCASSLGVKEDTQYFGPGTRLTVL.

This clonotype has a count of ten or more. V is TRBV5-1 and J is TRBJ1-6; D gene uncertain. Germline V lookup: CDR1 SGHRS, CDR2 YFSETQ. V lost 0 bases and J lost 7, with 11 bases in between. The length of the CDR3 is 15 residues. CDR3 in amino acids: CASSLAVTGNSPLHF. The DNA of the CDR3 is TGCGCCAGCAGCTTGGCGGTGACGGGAAATTCACCCCTCCACTTT.

This clonotype was found many times. This chain uses TRBV6-5 with TRBJ1-1; maybe TRBD1 (5 bases). The CDR3 covers 12 residues. Deletions cut 2 bases from V and 5 bases from J, with 6 bases between. The germline V gene encodes CDR1 MNHEY and CDR2 SVGAGI. The CDR3 nucleotides read TGTGCCAGCAGTTACGGGGGTACTGAAGCTTTCTTT. It specifies CASSYGGTEAFF.

This clonotype was observed many times. The rearrangement links TRBV7-2 to TRBJ2-3; D is ambiguous. Germline assignment: CDR1 SGHTA and CDR2 FQGNSA. This CDR3 comprises 15 residues. V was trimmed by 1 base and J by 1 base, leaving 9 bases between them. CDR3 DNA: TGTGCCAGCAGCTTAGGAGGTCTCCGCACAGATACGCAGTATTTT. This encodes CASSLGGLRTDTQYF.